The clone carrying this T cell receptor beta chain was found a few times. This sample is drawn from a study of spatial heterogeneity in lung cancer. The presence of a unique molecular identifier marked each TCR cDNA molecule. TCRdb used MiXCR to reprocess the 5' RACE reads, holding one entry per CDR3 protein. The sample has 95,000 to 120,000 distinct CDR3 sequences, roughly 10% seen once; the top ten hold approximately 25%. Time point: blood at routine non-recurrence follow-up after resection. This TCR was recovered from a female donor with early-stage non-small cell lung cancer. The material was PBMCs, obtained at follow-up.

Here the CDR3 DNA reads TGTGCCAGCAGCGATACTAGTCTTGGCAATGAGCAGTTCTTC. Encoded protein: CASSDTSLGNEQFF. The chain is built from TRBV7-3 and TRBJ2-1; perhaps TRBD2 as D (5 bases). The CDR3 consists of 14 residues. V gave up 5 bases and J gave up 6 bases, with 14 bases separating them. CDR1 SGHTA and CDR2 FQGTGA come from the germline V gene.